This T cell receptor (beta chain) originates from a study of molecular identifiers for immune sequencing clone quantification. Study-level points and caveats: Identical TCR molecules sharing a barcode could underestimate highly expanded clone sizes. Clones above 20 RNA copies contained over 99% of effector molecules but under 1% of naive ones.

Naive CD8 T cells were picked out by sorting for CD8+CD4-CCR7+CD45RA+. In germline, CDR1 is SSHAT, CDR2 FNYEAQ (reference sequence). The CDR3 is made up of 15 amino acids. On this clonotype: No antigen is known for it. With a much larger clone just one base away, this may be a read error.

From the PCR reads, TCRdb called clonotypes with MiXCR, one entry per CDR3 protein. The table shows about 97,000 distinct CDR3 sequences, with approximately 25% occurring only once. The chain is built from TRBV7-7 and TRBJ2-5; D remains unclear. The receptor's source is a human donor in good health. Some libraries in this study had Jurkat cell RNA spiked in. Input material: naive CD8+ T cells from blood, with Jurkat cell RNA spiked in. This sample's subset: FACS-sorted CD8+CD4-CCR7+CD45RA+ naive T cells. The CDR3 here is CAGSLIVTGQETQYF. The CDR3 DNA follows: TGTGCCGGCAGCTTAATTGTCACGGGTCAAGAGACCCAGTACTTC.